This paragraph covers one T cell receptor (beta chain) sequence. The data derive from a study of shared clonotypes between healthy human individuals. Across the study: Samples came from a couple of female and three male donors aged 18 to 49.

Some 30,000 T cell genomes (about 210 ng DNA) went into each sorted-subset replicate. Per the study methods: In the immunoSEQ data, sequences were junction-only and lacked quality scores, so filtering differed. Sequencing used immunoSEQ multiplex PCR; TCRdb keeps in-frame clones, though not all of them. Clone size and the V and J calls come from that table; the DNA yielded D and trimming. The repertoire consists of about 2.3 million clones, with more than 80% occurring once and the leading ten covering 0.3% to 0.4%. The CDR3 consists of 15 residues. In germline, CDR1 is SGHRS, CDR2 YFSETQ. With 0 bases removed from V and 5 bases from J, the gap between germline ends came to 12 bases.

The chain couples TRBV5-1 to TRBJ2-1, with D unresolved. This TCR came from a man between 18 and 29 years old in good health. Some clones in this sample may be carry-over from other donors' samples. The sequencing sample was made of naive CD4+ T cells from PBMCs. The subset denotes: CD45RA+ positively selected. In nucleotides, the CDR3 is TGCGCCAGCAGCTTGGCCCTGGGGTTAAACAATGAGCAGTTCTTC. Protein: CASSLALGLNNEQFF.